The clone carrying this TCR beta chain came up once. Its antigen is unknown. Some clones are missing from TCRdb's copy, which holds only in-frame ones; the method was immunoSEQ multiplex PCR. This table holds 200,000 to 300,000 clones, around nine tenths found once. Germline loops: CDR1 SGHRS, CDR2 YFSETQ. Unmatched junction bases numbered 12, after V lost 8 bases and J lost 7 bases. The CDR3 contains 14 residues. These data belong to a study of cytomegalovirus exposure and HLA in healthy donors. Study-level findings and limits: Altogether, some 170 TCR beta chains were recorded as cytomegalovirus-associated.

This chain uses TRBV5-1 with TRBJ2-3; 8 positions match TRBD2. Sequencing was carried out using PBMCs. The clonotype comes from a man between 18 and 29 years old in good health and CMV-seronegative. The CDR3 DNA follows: TGCGCCAGACATCTAGCGGGTGACTTCCATACGCAGTATTTT. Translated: CARHLAGDFHTQYF.